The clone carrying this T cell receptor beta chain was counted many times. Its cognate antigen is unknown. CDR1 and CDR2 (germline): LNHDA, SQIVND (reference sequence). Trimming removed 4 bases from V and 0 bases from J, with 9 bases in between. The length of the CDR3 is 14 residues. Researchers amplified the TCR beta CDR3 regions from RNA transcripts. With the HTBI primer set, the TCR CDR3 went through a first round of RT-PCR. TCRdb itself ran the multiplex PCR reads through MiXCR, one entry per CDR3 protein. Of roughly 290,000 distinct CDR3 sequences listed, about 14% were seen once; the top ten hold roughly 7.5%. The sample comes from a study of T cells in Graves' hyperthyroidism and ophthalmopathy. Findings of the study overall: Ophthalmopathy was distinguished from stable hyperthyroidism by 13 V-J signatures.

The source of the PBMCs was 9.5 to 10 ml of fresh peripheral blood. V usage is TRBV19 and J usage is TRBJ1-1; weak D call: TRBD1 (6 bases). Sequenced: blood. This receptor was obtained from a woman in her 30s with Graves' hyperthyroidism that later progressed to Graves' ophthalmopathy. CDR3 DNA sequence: TGTGCCAGTAGTACGACAGGACTGAACACTGAAGCTTTCTTT. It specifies CASSTTGLNTEAFF. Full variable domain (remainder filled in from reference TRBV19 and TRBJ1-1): DGGITQSPKYLFRKEGQNVTLSCEQNLNHDAMYWYRQDPGQGLRLIYYSQIVNDFQKGDIAEGYSVSREKKESFPLTVTSAQKNPTAFYLCASSTTGLNTEAFFGQGTRLTVV.